The 26 T cell receptor beta chains below were found in one sample sequenced in a study of T cell changes during pregnancy in multiple sclerosis. Produced via immunoSEQ multiplex PCR; TCRdb's table is partial and in-frame only. The sample has some 80,000 clones; 89% are singletons. The material was peripheral blood, obtained in the first trimester of pregnancy. The receptors come from a female donor in good health, enrolled as a control in a pregnancy study.

The chain is built from TRBV27 and TRBJ1-5; no definite D call. The CDR3 is made up of 17 amino acids. V lost 0 bases, J lost 4 bases, and 16 bases lay in between. From germline, CDR1 is MNHEY and CDR2 SMNVEV (reference sequence). The CDR3 region has the DNA TGTGCCAGCAGTTTATCCGGGTGGCGGACTAAAAATCAGCCCCAGCATTTT. Translation gives CASSLSGWRTKNQPQHF.

V usage is TRBV18 and J usage is TRBJ1-1, with D tentatively TRBD1 (5 bases). The CDR3 consists of 13 residues. The ends were cut back, 4 bases at V and 4 bases at J, with 10 bases in the middle. Looked up from germline, CDR1 is KGHSH and CDR2 is LQKENI. The DNA of the CDR3 is TGTGCCAGCTCACGGGGCACAACCACTGAAGCTTTCTTT. As protein: CASSRGTTTEAFF.

The rearrangement uses TRBV5-1 and TRBJ2-7; 8 nucleotides match TRBD1. The germline gives CDR1 SGHRS, CDR2 YFSETQ. This CDR3 comprises 16 residues. Trimming removed 6 bases from V and 2 bases from J; junction bases left unmatched: 13. In nucleotides, the CDR3 is TGCGCCAGCAAGGAACCCAGAGAGACAGGGGCCTACGAGCAGTACTTC. Translated: CASKEPRETGAYEQYF.

This clone was seen only once. This chain connects TRBV11-2 to TRBJ1-1; unclear D gene. V was shortened by 2 bases and J by 0 bases, with 10 bases between the two germline ends. The germline CDR1 and CDR2 sequences are SGHAT and FQNNGV. CDR3 length equals 15 residues. The CDR3 loop reads CASSLFWGVNTEAFF. For the CDR3, the DNA is TGTGCCAGCAGCTTATTTTGGGGAGTGAACACTGAAGCTTTCTTT. Variable domain in full (rest from reference TRBV11-2 and TRBJ1-1): EAGVAQSPRYKIIEKRQSVAFWCNPISGHATLYWYQQILGQGPKLLIQFQNNGVVDDSQLPKDRFSAERLKGVDSTLKIQPAKLEDSAVYLCASSLFWGVNTEAFFGQGTRLTVV.

The chain recombines TRBV6-5 with TRBJ1-2; 10 bases line up with TRBD1. Germline values: CDR1 MNHEY, CDR2 SVGAGI. The J segment lost 1 base and the V segment lost 8 bases, leaving 1 base of the junction unmatched. This CDR3 has 13 amino acids. The CDR3 region is CASRTGGNYGYTF. In DNA form, the CDR3 reads TGTGCCAGCCGGACAGGGGGTAACTATGGCTACACCTTC.

The chain recombines TRBV6-5 with TRBJ1-3; 9 nucleotides match TRBD1. Germline V gives CDR1 MNHEY, CDR2 SVGAGI. Germline trimming cut 6 bases from V and 0 bases from J; bases unmatched to any gene: 3. CDR3 length: 15 residues. The CDR3 nucleotides are TGTGCCAGCAGCCTACAGGGGGCCTCTGGAAACACCATATATTTT. It codes for CASSLQGASGNTIYF.

CDR3 region: CASSKDRGRGETQYF. CDR3 bases: TGTGCCAGCAGTAAAGACAGGGGGCGAGGAGAGACCCAGTACTTC. This rearrangement joins TRBV6-6 to TRBJ2-5, with 10 bases identical to TRBD1. This CDR3 spans 15 amino acids. CDR1 is MNHNY and CDR2 is SVGAGI in the germline V gene (reference sequence). V was pared by 5 bases and J by 4 bases, with 7 bases of the junction left unmatched.

The chain links TRBV19 to TRBJ2-7, with 10 positions matching TRBD1. V dropped 3 bases and J dropped 2; count of bases not matched to a gene: 7. The germline V gene has CDR1 LNHDA and CDR2 SQIVND (reference sequence). This CDR3 contains 16 residues. CDR3 DNA sequence: TGTGCCAGTAGTATTTCTGGACAGGGGGTTACCTACGAGCAGTACTTC. It codes for CASSISGQGVTYEQYF.

This clone was detected only once. The rearrangement uses TRBV25-1 and TRBJ1-1; 11 bases agree with TRBD1. The germline V gene has CDR1 MGHDK and CDR2 SYGVNS. The CDR3 extends over 18 amino acids. Trimming at V came to 8 bases and at J to 4 bases, leaving 18 bases not matched to a gene. CDR3 region: CASSSGLGQGGRGTEAFF. In nucleotides, the CDR3 is TGTGCCAGCTCATCGGGTCTGGGACAGGGGGGTCGGGGCACTGAAGCTTTCTTT.

The chain recombines TRBV6-5 with TRBJ1-2; D not certain. V gave up 2 bases and J gave up 8 bases, with 15 bases separating them. The CDR3 length is 14 residues. CDR1 is MNHEY and CDR2 is SVGAGI in the germline V gene. The CDR3 protein is CASSYRGPAGGYTF. The CDR3 DNA reads TGTGCCAGCAGTTACCGAGGCCCAGCTGGGGGCTACACCTTC.

This chain joins TRBV11-2 and TRBJ2-3; D is possibly TRBD2 (6 bases). CDR1 is SGHAT, CDR2 FQNNGV, per germline. This CDR3 comprises 15 residues. Trimming took off 5 bases at V and 4 bases at J, with 16 bases between the two ends. This chain's CDR3 is CASSLRGTGADTQYF. DNA for the CDR3: TGTGCCAGCAGCCTACGGGGGACGGGGGCAGATACGCAGTATTTT.

This chain joins TRBV18 and TRBJ1-1, with 7 bases aligning to TRBD1. V lost 3 bases to trimming and J lost 1 base; unmatched junction nucleotides: 8. The germline CDR1 and CDR2 sequences are KGHSH and LQKENI. CDR3 size: 16 residues. CDR3 protein: CASSPLDRATNTEAFF. The CDR3 bases are TGTGCCAGCTCACCCCTAGACAGGGCGACGAACACTGAAGCTTTCTTT. Variable domain in full (rest from reference TRBV18 and TRBJ1-1): NAGVMQNPRHLVRRRGQEARLRCSPMKGHSHVYWYRQLPEEGLKFMVYLQKENIIDESGMPKERFSAEFPKEGPSILRIQQVVRGDSAAYFCASSPLDRATNTEAFFGQGTRLTVV.

This chain links TRBV18 with TRBJ2-3; TRBD2 matches at 13 bases. CDR3 length equals 17 residues. CDR1 and CDR2 from the germline V gene are KGHSH and LQKENI. Unmatched junction bases numbered 12, after V lost 3 bases and J lost 9 bases. The CDR3 DNA sequence: TGTGCCAGCTCACCCAATACTGGACTAGCGGGAGTCGTCACGCAGTATTTT. Translating gives CASSPNTGLAGVVTQYF.

The chain combines TRBV9 with TRBJ2-7; D might be TRBD1 (6 bases). The CDR3 covers 15 residues. With 2 bases removed from V and 0 bases from J, the gap between germline ends came to 12 bases. Germline CDR1 reads SGDLS; CDR2 reads YYNGEE. The CDR3 sequence: CASSVTGTSSYEQYF. As DNA, the CDR3 is TGTGCCAGCAGCGTTACAGGGACCTCCTCCTACGAGCAGTACTTC.

The V and J genes are TRBV6-5 and TRBJ1-1; TRBD1 aligns across 8 bases. The V gene's germline CDR1 is MNHEY and CDR2 SVGAGI. The V and J ends lost 3 bases and 5 bases, in that order; junction bases with no gene match: 8. This CDR3 is built from 15 residues. The CDR3 region is CASSYQFRGRTEAFF. The CDR3 nucleotides read TGTGCCAGCAGTTATCAATTCAGGGGGCGGACTGAAGCTTTCTTT.

CDR3 sequence (DNA): TGTGCCAGCAGTGAAGCGGGGGGGGGTAATGAAAAACTGTTTTTT. It translates to CASSEAGGGNEKLFF. This chain links TRBV6-1 with TRBJ1-4, with D possibly matching TRBD1 (5 bases). The CDR3 has 15 amino acids. Trimming pared 0 bases from V and 4 bases from J, leaving 9 bases between. Per the germline V gene, CDR1 is MNHNS and CDR2 is SASEGT.

This clone showed up just once. DNA for the CDR3: TGTGCCAGCAGCCCCGGGTGGGTCTGGAACACAGATACGCAGTATTTT. Translation gives CASSPGWVWNTDTQYF. The chain combines TRBV9 with TRBJ2-3; D uncertain. Germline V gene data show CDR1 as SGDLS and CDR2 as YYNGEE. The germline V and J ends were trimmed by 4 bases and 2 bases, with 17 bases remaining between them. The CDR3 length is 16 residues.

V gene TRBV5-1 combines with J gene TRBJ1-2; 12 bases match TRBD1. Germline lookup yields CDR1 SGHRS and CDR2 YFSETQ. V shed 1 base and J 6 bases; nucleotides not matched to a gene: 10. The CDR3 runs to 17 residues. In DNA form, the CDR3 reads TGCGCCAGCAGCTTGAAGGGACAGGGGGCGTACGAAGATGGCTACACCTTC. Translating it yields CASSLKGQGAYEDGYTF.

This chain connects TRBV10-3 to TRBJ1-2; D might be TRBD1 (6 bases). The germline V gene encodes CDR1 ENHRY and CDR2 SYGVKD. The CDR3 loop spans 14 amino acids. Trimming pared 4 bases from V and 7 bases from J, leaving 16 bases between. The CDR3 nucleotides read TGTGCCATCAGTGCCCGGACAGAAAGCGCTGGCTACACCTTC. It translates to CAISARTESAGYTF.

The V call is TRBV28, the J call TRBJ1-2; 7 bases are a match to TRBD1. Trimming at V came to 5 bases and at J to 2 bases, leaving 2 bases not matched to a gene. CDR3 length: 13 residues. Germline loops: CDR1 MDHEN, CDR2 SYDVKM. The CDR3 bases are TGTGCCAGCAGTGACAGGGAGAACTATGGCTACACCTTC. It specifies CASSDRENYGYTF.

With regard to this clone: The same CDR3 is also encoded by other DNA sequences in this sample. CDR3 sequence: CASSGGDYEQYF. The CDR3 coding sequence is TGTGCCAGTAGTGGGGGGGACTACGAGCAGTACTTC. The chain has TRBV19 and TRBJ2-7, with TRBD2 identical over 7 bases. Per germline, CDR1 LNHDA and CDR2 SQIVND (reference sequence). The CDR3 runs 12 residues. With 5 bases clipped from V and 3 bases from J, the junction kept 1 base outside the gene matches.

This sequence joins TRBV28 and TRBJ1-2; D unclear. V shed 2 bases and J shed 0 bases, with 10 bases lying between them. The CDR3 has 15 amino acids. CDR1 and CDR2 from the germline V gene are MDHEN and SYDVKM. CDR3 sequence (DNA): TGTGCCAGCAGTTTAAACAGACGATCTAACTATGGCTACACCTTC. This translates into CASSLNRRSNYGYTF.

The chain is built from TRBV7-9 and TRBJ2-3, with 12 bases fitting TRBD2. V gave up 5 bases and J gave up 0 bases; unmatched junction bases: 3. Germline V gene lookup returns CDR1 SEHNR and CDR2 FQNEAQ (reference sequence). The CDR3 is 16 amino acids. The CDR3 sequence: CASSRLAGGSTDTQYF. The CDR3 DNA reads TGTGCCAGCAGCCGTCTAGCGGGGGGGAGCACAGATACGCAGTATTTT.

The V call is TRBV7-2, the J call TRBJ1-5, with D possibly TRBD1 on 5 matching bases. This CDR3 has 16 residues. Germline V lookup: CDR1 SGHTA, CDR2 FQGNSA. Trimming took 1 base from V and 3 from J, leaving 13 bases between them. This chain's CDR3 is CASSLVGGPYNQPQHF. The CDR3 region has the DNA TGTGCCAGCAGCTTAGTCGGGGGTCCTTACAATCAGCCCCAGCATTTT.

The chain combines TRBV4-2 with TRBJ2-5, with 7 bases matching TRBD2. The trim removed 1 base at V and 1 base at J, leaving 6 bases unmatched. Germline assignment: CDR1 LGHNA and CDR2 YNFKEQ. The CDR3 spans 16 residues. CDR3: CASSQGSSGVQETQYF. In DNA form, the CDR3 reads TGTGCCAGCAGCCAAGGGTCAAGCGGGGTCCAAGAGACCCAGTACTTC.

This clone was counted a single time. The genes are TRBV5-1 and TRBJ1-4; a possible D gene is TRBD1 (5 bases). CDR3 length: 15 amino acids. Trimming shortened V by 3 bases and J by 3 bases, and 12 bases separated the two germline ends. Germline values: CDR1 SGHRS, CDR2 YFSETQ. This CDR3 is CASSSQGNANEKLFF. The CDR3 region has the DNA TGCGCCAGCAGCTCGCAGGGAAACGCTAATGAAAAACTGTTTTTT. The complete variable domain, with remaining parts taken from reference TRBV5-1 and TRBJ1-4, reads KAGVTQTPRYLIKTRGQQVTLSCSPISGHRSVSWYQQTPGQGLQFLFEYFSETQRNKGNFPGRFSGRQFSNSRSEMNVSTLELGDSALYLCASSSQGNANEKLFFGSGTQLSVL.